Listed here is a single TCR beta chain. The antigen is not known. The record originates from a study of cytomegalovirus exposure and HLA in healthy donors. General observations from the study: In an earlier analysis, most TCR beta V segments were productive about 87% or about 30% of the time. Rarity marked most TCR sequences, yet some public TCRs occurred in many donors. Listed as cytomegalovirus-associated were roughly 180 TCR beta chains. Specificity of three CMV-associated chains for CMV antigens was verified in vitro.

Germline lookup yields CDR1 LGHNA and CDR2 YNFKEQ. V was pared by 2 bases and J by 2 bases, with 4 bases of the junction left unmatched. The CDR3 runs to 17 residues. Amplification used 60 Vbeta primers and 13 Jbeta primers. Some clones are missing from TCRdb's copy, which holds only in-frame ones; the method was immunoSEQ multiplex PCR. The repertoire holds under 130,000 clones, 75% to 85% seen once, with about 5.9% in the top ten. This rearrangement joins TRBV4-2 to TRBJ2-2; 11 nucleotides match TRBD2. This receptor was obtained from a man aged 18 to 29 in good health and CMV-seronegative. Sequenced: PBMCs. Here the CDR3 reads CASSQLTSGANTGELFF. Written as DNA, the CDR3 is TGTGCCAGCAGCCAATTGACTAGCGGGGCAAACACCGGGGAGCTGTTTTTT.